This TCR beta chain was sequenced for a study of cytomegalovirus exposure and HLA in healthy donors. About the research overall: When 300 to 400 donors were genotyped, about 80% of them were found to fall in the Caucasian-associated ancestry cluster.

The CDR3 is 19 residues long. Germline lookup yields CDR1 MDHEN and CDR2 SYDVKM. The V and J ends lost 4 bases and 5 bases respectively, with 28 bases between them. This clone was found a few times. The PCR was carried out with 60 Vbeta primers and 13 Jbeta primers. TCRdb's copy holds only in-frame clones and misses some; the assay was immunoSEQ multiplex PCR. The table shows some 200,000 clones, with 75% to 85% occurring only once. The TCR sequence derives from a young woman in good health and CMV-seronegative. This chain links TRBV28 with TRBJ2-3; the D gene is possibly TRBD2 (6 bases). Sequencing was carried out using PBMCs. The CDR3 DNA reads as TGTGCCAGCAGTTCCTCCCTCCCGTTTCTACTAGCAGCGGGAGATACGCAGTATTTT. This gives the protein CASSSSLPFLLAAGDTQYF.